Detailed here is one TCR beta chain. These data originate in a study of T cell changes during pregnancy in multiple sclerosis. Per germline, CDR1 GTSNPN and CDR2 SVGIG (reference sequence). V lost 3 bases to trimming and J lost 4 bases, with 19 bases between them. The length of the CDR3 is 16 residues. Clones were sequenced by immunoSEQ multiplex PCR, and TCRdb holds only the in-frame ones, with some missing. The top ten clones hold approximately 0.47% of a sample with tens of thousands of clones, 80% to 95% of them seen once. The TCR was taken from a female donor with multiple sclerosis, enrolled in a pregnancy study. Sequencing used CD4+ T cells from peripheral blood mononuclear cells, obtained in the second trimester of pregnancy. The chain carries TRBV30 and TRBJ1-3; D gene ambiguous. The CDR3 region is CAWSAGLTPAGNTIYF. The CDR3, as DNA: TGTGCCTGGAGCGCCGGGTTGACTCCTGCAGGAAACACCATATATTTT.